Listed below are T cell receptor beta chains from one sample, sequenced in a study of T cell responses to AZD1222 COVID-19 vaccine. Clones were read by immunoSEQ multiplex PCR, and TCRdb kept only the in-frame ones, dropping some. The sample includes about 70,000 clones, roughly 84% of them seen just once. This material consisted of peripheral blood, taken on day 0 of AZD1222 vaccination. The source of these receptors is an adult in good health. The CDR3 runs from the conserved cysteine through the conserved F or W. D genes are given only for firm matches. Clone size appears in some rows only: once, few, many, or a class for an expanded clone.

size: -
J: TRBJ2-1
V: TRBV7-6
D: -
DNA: TGTGCCAGCAGCCCAGGTGTAGGGACAAGCTCCTACAATGAGCAGTTCTTC
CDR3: CASSPGVGTSSYNEQFF

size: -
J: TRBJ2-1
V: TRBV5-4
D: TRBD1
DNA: TGTGCCAGCAGCAGAGACAGGGTGTCCTACAATGAGCAGTTCTTC
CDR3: CASSRDRVSYNEQFF

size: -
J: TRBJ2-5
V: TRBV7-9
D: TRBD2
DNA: TGTGCCAGCAGCTTAAGCGGGACGCAAGAGACCCAGTACTTC
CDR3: CASSLSGTQETQYF

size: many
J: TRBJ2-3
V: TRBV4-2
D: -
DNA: TGTGCCAGCAGCCAGGAATCTCGGGACTCATACACAGATACGCAGTATTTT
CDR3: CASSQESRDSYTDTQYF

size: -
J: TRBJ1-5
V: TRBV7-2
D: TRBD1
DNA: TGTGCCAGCAGCGCTAGGACAGGTTATAGCAATCAGCCCCAGCATTTT
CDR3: CASSARTGYSNQPQHF

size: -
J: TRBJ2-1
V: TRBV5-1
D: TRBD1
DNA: TGCGCCAGCAGCTCGGGACAGGACTACAATGAGCAGTTCTTC
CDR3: CASSSGQDYNEQFF

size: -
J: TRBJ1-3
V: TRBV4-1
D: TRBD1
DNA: TGCGCCAGCAGCCTGACAGGGGGCTTTTCGACTGGAAACACCATATATTTT
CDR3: CASSLTGGFSTGNTIYF

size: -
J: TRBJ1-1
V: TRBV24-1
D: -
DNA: TGTGCCACCAGTGATTCCCAGGGGTTCGCCACTGAAGCTTTCTTT
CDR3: CATSDSQGFATEAFF

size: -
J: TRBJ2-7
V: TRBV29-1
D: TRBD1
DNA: TGCAGCTGCGGGACAGGGGATTCGTTCGAGCAGTACTTC
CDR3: CSCGTGDSFEQYF

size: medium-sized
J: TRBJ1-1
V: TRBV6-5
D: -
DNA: TGTGCCAGCAGTTACAGGTTGGCGGAAGGGGCTTTCTTT
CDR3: CASSYRLAEGAFF

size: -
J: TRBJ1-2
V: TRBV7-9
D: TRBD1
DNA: TGTGCCAGCAGCTTAGCGTCCCGGGACAGGGCTGTCGGCTACACCTTC
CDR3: CASSLASRDRAVGYTF

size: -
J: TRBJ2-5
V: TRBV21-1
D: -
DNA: TGTGCCAGCAGTAAATCCGGAACTGTTAGGAGGGGGCCCAAGTACCAAGAGACCCAGTACTTC
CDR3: CASSKSGTVRRGPKYQETQYF

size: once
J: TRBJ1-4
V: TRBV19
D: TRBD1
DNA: TGTGCCAGTAGCCCCTACCCCCTGGGACAGGGTAATGAAAAACTGTTTTTT
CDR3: CASSPYPLGQGNEKLFF

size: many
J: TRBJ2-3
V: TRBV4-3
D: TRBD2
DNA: TGCGCCAGCAGCCAAGAACTAGCGGGGGGCATAGATACGCAGTATTTT
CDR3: CASSQELAGGIDTQYF

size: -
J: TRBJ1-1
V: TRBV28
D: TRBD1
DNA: TGTGCCAGCAGTTTATCCGGACAGGGAGTCAGGGCTTTCTTT
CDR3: CASSLSGQGVRAFF

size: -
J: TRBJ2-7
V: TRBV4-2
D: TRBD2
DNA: TGTGCCAGCAGCCAAGATGCAGGACTAGCGGACTCCTACGAGCAGTACTTC
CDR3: CASSQDAGLADSYEQYF

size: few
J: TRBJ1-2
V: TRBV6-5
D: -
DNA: TGTGCCAGCAGTTACTCGTGGTTAGTGGACTATGGCTACACCTTC
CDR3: CASSYSWLVDYGYTF

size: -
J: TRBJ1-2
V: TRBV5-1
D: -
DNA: TGCGCCAGCAGCCGTGAGACGGACGGGATGCATGGCTACACCTTC
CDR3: CASSRETDGMHGYTF

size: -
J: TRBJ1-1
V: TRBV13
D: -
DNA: TGTGCCAGCAGCTTGGACGTGAACACTGAAGCTTTCTTT
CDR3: CASSLDVNTEAFF

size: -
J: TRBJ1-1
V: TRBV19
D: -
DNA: TGTGCCAGTAGTGCCGACAGGTTTATCACTGAAGCTTTCTTT
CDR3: CASSADRFITEAFF

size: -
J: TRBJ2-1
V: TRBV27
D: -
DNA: TGTGCCAGCAGTACCCACCTAGACAATGAGCAGTTCTTC
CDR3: CASSTHLDNEQFF

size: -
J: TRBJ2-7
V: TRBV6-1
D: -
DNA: TGTGCCAGCAGTGCAAGGAGTGGGTACTACGAGCAGTACTTC
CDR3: CASSARSGYYEQYF